This paragraph reports one T cell receptor beta chain. The CDR3 has 13 amino acids. Germline V lookup: CDR1 KGHDR, CDR2 SFDVKD. Trimming pared 3 bases from V and 5 bases from J, leaving 9 bases between. The source material, RNA transcripts, was used to amplify TCR beta CDR3 regions. TCR CDR3 regions were first amplified by RT-PCR with HTBI primers. MiXCR was run by TCRdb on the multiplex PCR reads, yielding one entry per CDR3 protein. The sample contains about 400,000 distinct CDR3 sequences, over 13% of which appear only once. This record belongs to a study of T cells in Graves' hyperthyroidism and ophthalmopathy. Study-level background: Peripheral blood sampling occurred at initial diagnosis, before any treatment.

The clonotype comes from a man aged 45-60 years with Graves' ophthalmopathy. The sequenced sample consisted of blood. J is TRBJ1-2 and V is TRBV24-1; D possibly corresponds to TRBD1 (5 bases). Here the CDR3 reads CATSDGAEYGYTF. DNA for the CDR3: TGTGCCACCAGTGATGGGGCAGAGTATGGCTACACCTTC.